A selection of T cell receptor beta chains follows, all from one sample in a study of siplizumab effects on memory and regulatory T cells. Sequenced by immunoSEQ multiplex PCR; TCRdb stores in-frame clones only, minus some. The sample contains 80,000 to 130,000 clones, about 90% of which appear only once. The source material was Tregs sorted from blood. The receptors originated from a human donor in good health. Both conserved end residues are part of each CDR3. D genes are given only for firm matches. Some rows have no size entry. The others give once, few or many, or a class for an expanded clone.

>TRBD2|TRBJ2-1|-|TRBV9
TGTGCCAGCAGCCCCCATAGCGGGAGGGGCAATGAGCAGTTCTTC
CASSPHSGRGNEQFF
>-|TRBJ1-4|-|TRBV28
TGTGCCAGCGAGCCCTTCGGGACCCCTAATGAAAAACTGTTTTTT
CASEPFGTPNEKLFF
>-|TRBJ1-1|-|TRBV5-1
TGCGCCAGCAGATCGGCGATGAACACTGAAGCTTTCTTT
CASRSAMNTEAFF
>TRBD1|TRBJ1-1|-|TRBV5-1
TGCGCCAGCAGCTTGGGACAGGGGGCAACTGAGGCTTTCTTT
CASSLGQGATEAFF
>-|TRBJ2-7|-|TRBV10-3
TGTGCCATCAGTGCCCGCTACGAGCAGTACTTC
CAISARYEQYF
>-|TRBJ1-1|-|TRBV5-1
TGCGCCAGCAGCACTGGATCCACTGAAGCTTTCTTT
CASSTGSTEAFF
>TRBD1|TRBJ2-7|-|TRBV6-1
TGTGCCAGCTCCGGACAGGGGAGCTCCTACGAGCAGTACTTC
CASSGQGSSYEQYF
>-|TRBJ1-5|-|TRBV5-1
TGCGCCAGCAGCTTGGATAACTATAGCAATCAGCCCCAGCATTTT
CASSLDNYSNQPQHF
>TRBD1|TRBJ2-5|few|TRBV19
TGTGCCAGTAGTAAGAACAGGGGAGAGACCCAGTACTTC
CASSKNRGETQYF
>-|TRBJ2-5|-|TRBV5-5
TGTGCCAGCAGCACCCCGGGACGAAGCCAAGAGACCCAGTACTTC
CASSTPGRSQETQYF
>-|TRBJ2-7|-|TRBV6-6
TGTGCCAGCAGCCGATTAAAGATGTACGAGCAGTACTTC
CASSRLKMYEQYF
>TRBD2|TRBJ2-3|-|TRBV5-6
TGTGCCAGCACCCTCCCGGGACTAAGCGCAGATACGCAGTATTTT
CASTLPGLSADTQYF
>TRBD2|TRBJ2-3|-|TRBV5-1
TGCGCCAGCAGCACAACTAGCGGAAGCACAGATACGCAGTATTTT
CASSTTSGSTDTQYF
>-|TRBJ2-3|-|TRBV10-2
TGCGCCAGCAGGCGAAGCACAGATACGCAGTATTTT
CASRRSTDTQYF
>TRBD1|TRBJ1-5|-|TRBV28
TGTGCCAGCAGAATAACAGGGGGCGTTCAGCCCCAGCATTTT
CASRITGGVQPQHF
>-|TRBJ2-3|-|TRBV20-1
TGCAGTGCTAGTACTACAGATACGCAGTATTTT
CSASTTDTQYF
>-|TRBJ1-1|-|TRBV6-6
TGTGCCAGCAGTTATCGGCAGGAAAACACTGAAGCTTTCTTT
CASSYRQENTEAFF
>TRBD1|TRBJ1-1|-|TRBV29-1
TGCAGCGCACGGGACAGTAGGACTGAAGCTTTCTTT
CSARDSRTEAFF
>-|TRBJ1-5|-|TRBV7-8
TGTGCCAGCAGCGACCACTCGCTCGGACCCGGAGGGGGCAATCAGCCCCAGCATTTT
CASSDHSLGPGGGNQPQHF
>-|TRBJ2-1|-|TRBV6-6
TGTGCCAGCAGCCTTGTGGACAGGCGGGGCAATGAGCAGTTCTTC
CASSLVDRRGNEQFF
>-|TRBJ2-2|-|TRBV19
TGTGCCAGTAGTACCGCGAGGCCCGGGGAGCTGTTTTTT
CASSTARPGELFF
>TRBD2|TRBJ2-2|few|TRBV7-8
TGTGCCAGCAGCCACCCGGCGGGACTAGCGGGGGAGCTGTTTTTT
CASSHPAGLAGELFF
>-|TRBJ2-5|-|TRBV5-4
TGTGCCAGCAGCTCGCCGCTAGTCCCGGAGACCCAGTACTTC
CASSSPLVPETQYF
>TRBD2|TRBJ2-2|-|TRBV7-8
TGTGCCAGCAGCTTAAAGATACTAGCGGGAGATCCCGGGGAGCTGTTTTTT
CASSLKILAGDPGELFF
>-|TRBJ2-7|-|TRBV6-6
TGTGCCAGCAGTTTGGAGGGCATCTCCTACGAGCAGTACTTC
CASSLEGISYEQYF
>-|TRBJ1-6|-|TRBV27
TGTGCCAGCAGTTTAAACGGGGGTTCACCCCTCCACTTT
CASSLNGGSPLHF
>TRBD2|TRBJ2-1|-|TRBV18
TGTGCCAGCTCACCCCTAACTAGCGGGAGCTCCTACAATGAGCAGTTCTTC
CASSPLTSGSSYNEQFF
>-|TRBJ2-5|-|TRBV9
TGTGCCAGCAGCGTAGCTTTGGGGGTTGGAGAGACCCAGTACTTC
CASSVALGVGETQYF
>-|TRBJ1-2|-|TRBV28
TGTGCCAGCAGTCATTCCTACGACAGTCCCTATGGCTACACCTTC
CASSHSYDSPYGYTF
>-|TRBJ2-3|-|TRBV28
TGTGCCAGCAGTCGACCGGACTATACGCAGTATTTT
CASSRPDYTQYF